The rows below give T cell receptor beta chains drawn from one sample of a study of long-term antiretroviral therapy in people with HIV. Profiled with immunoSEQ multiplex PCR; TCRdb holds only in-frame clones, not every one. The repertoire includes some 34,000 clones, about 85% of them detected once, and under 4% sits in the top ten. The specimen was unsorted PBMCs, collected 1.9 years after starting antiretroviral therapy. These receptors were collected from a man between 18 and 29 years old with HIV. The conserved cysteine and the conserved F or W are not part of the CDR3 here. A D gene is named only where the DNA matches it firmly.

d_call | cdr3_length | j_call | v_call | cdr3_aa
NA | 12 | TRBJ2-1 | TRBV6-1 | ASSPGDPRGEQF
TRBD1 | 14 | TRBJ1-4 | TRBV9 | ASSPGQGDSVVKLF
NA | 12 | TRBJ1-4 | TRBV7-8 | ASSLADVNEKLF
NA | 14 | TRBJ2-2 | TRBV11-2 | ASSFGGGAIAGELF
NA | 10 | TRBJ1-2 | TRBV7-6 | ASSSGNYGYT
NA | 10 | TRBJ2-3 | TRBV7-9 | ASSLDSVTQY
NA | 12 | TRBJ1-6 | TRBV6-1 | ASRDRSYNSPLH
TRBD1 | 17 | TRBJ2-1 | TRBV9 | ASSVGRGLDHNYYNEQF
NA | 11 | TRBJ1-1 | TRBV5-1 | ASREGRNTEAF
NA | 11 | TRBJ1-1 | TRBV6-1 | ASREDGLTEAF
NA | 12 | TRBJ2-7 | TRBV28 | ASSYRARYYEQY
NA | 14 | TRBJ1-5 | TRBV19 | ASNTPPGGPNQPQH
NA | 11 | TRBJ2-5 | TRBV27 | ASSQGSLGTQY
NA | 12 | TRBJ1-5 | TRBV28 | ASIDSFWNQPQH
NA | 12 | TRBJ1-6 | TRBV6-5 | ASSYYGERSPLH